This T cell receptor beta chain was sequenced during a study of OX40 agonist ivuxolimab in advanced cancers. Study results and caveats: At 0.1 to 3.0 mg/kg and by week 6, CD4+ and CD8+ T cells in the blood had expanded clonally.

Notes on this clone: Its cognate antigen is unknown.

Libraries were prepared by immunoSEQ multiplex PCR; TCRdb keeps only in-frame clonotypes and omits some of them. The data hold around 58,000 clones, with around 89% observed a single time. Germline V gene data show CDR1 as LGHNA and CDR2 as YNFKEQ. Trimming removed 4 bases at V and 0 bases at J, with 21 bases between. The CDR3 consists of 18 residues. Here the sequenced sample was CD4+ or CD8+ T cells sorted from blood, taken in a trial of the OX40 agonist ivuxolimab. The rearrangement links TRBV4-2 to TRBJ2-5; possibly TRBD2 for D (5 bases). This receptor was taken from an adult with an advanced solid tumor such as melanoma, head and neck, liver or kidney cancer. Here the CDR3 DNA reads TGTGCCAGCAGCCCAATCGGGCTTAAGCTAGCAAACCAAGAGACCCAGTACTTC. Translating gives CASSPIGLKLANQETQYF.